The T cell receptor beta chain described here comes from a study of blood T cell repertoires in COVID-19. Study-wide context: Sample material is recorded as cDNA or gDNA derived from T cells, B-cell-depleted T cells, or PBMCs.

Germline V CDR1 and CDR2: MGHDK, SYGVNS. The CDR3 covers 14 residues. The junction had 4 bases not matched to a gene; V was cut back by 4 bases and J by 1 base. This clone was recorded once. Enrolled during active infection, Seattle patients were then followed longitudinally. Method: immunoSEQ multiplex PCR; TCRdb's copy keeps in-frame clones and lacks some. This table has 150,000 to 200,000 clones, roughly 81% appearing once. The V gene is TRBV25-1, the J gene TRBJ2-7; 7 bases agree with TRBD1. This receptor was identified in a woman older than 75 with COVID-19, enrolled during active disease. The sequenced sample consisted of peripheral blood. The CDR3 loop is CASSARQGSYEQYF. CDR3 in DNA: TGTGCCAGCAGTGCACGACAGGGATCCTACGAGCAGTACTTC.